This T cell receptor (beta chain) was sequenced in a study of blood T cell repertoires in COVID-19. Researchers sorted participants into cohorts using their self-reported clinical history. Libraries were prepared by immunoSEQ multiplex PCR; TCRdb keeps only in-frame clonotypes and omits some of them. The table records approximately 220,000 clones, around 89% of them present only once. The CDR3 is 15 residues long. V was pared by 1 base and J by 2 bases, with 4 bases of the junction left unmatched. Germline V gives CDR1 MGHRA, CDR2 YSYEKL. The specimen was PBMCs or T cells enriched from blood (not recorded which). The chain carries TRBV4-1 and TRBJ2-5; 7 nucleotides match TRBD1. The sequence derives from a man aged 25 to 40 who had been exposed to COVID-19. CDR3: CASSQGQGRQETQYF. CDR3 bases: TGCGCCAGCAGCCAAGGACAGGGTAGGCAAGAGACCCAGTACTTC.